The 15 T cell receptor beta chains reported below all come from one sample, sequenced in a study of CD8 T cells in ankylosing spondylitis. TCRdb called the 5' RACE reads again in MiXCR, with one record for every CDR3 protein. The sample has 250,000 or so distinct CDR3 sequences; over 15% are singletons. Input material: blood, either unsorted or a sorted T cell fraction (not recorded which). Every receptor here comes from a male donor with ankylosing spondylitis or in good health (not recorded which).

CDR3 bases: TGTGCCACCAGCAGAGATGGAGGACTAGTCCACGAGCAGTACTTC. It encodes CATSRDGGLVHEQYF. The chain recombines TRBV15 with TRBJ2-7; 7 nucleotides line up with TRBD2. This CDR3 is built from 15 residues. Germline V lookup: CDR1 LNHNV, CDR2 YYDKDF (reference sequence). Trimming cost V 0 bases and J 5 bases; bases outside gene matches: 7.

This clonotype turned up a few times. The chain links TRBV4-2 to TRBJ2-3, with 7 bases lining up with TRBD2. This CDR3 region has 16 residues. With V trimmed by 3 bases and J by 1 base, 7 bases remained unmatched. Germline CDR1 reads LGHNA; CDR2 reads YNFKEQ. This CDR3 is CASSQWGGDGTDTQYF. The CDR3, as DNA: TGTGCCAGCAGCCAGTGGGGAGGGGACGGCACAGATACGCAGTATTTT.

This chain connects TRBV20-1 to TRBJ2-3; TRBD1 or TRBD2 may be the D gene (5 bases each). Germline V gene lookup returns CDR1 DFQATT and CDR2 SNEGSKA (reference sequence). The V gene lost 6 bases and the J gene lost 9 bases, with 37 bases spanning the gap. The CDR3 is 19 residues long. The CDR3 DNA is TGCAGTGCCGCGAACCTTCCGGGGTCCCGGGGCTCAGCGGTCGAAACGCAGTATTTT. Translating it yields CSAANLPGSRGSAVETQYF.

The rearrangement uses TRBV29-1 and TRBJ2-7, with 8 bases identical to TRBD2. CDR3 length equals 14 residues. Germline CDR1 and CDR2: SQVTM and ANQGSEA. V lost 2 bases and J lost 5; bases outside the gene matches: 8. The CDR3 region is CSVEFAGGNDEQYF. The CDR3 coding sequence is TGCAGCGTTGAATTTGCGGGAGGCAACGACGAGCAGTACTTC.

CDR3 sequence reads: CASTLSGRAINEQFF. The CDR3 DNA follows: TGTGCCAGCACCCTGAGCGGGAGGGCCATCAATGAGCAGTTCTTC. V and J are TRBV7-2 and TRBJ2-1; 10 bases are a match to TRBD2. CDR3 size: 15 residues. Germline CDR1 and CDR2: SGHTA and FQGNSA. The V gene end was trimmed by 7 bases and the J gene end by 6 bases; junction bases not matched to a gene: 9.

This clonotype was counted at least ten times. The genes are TRBV7-3 and TRBJ2-3, with D possibly TRBD1 on 5 matching bases. The CDR3 has 13 amino acids. From germline, CDR1 is SGHTA and CDR2 FQGTGA. Trimming took 5 bases from V and 3 from J, leaving 9 bases between them. The DNA of the CDR3 is TGTGCCAGCAGCATGACAGTTACAGATACGCAGTATTTT. This codes for CASSMTVTDTQYF.

This sequence joins TRBV29-1 and TRBJ2-7; D perhaps matches TRBD1 (6 bases). Looked up from germline, CDR1 is SQVTM and CDR2 is ANQGSEA. V was pared by 7 bases and J by 5 bases, with 24 bases between. This CDR3 is built from 15 residues. The CDR3, as DNA: TGCAGCGCATCACTGGACGGACAGACCCTGAACGAGCAGTACTTC. Its protein is CSASLDGQTLNEQYF.

The sample holds a few counts of this clonotype. The genes are TRBV24-1 and TRBJ2-5, with 9 bases lining up with TRBD1. Losses at the gene ends were 1 base for V and 5 bases for J; bases not matched to a gene: 4. This CDR3 contains 15 residues. CDR1 is KGHDR, CDR2 SFDVKD, per germline. The CDR3 DNA follows: TGTGCCACCAGTGATTTAACCGGGACAGGGGAGACCCAGTACTTC. This gives the protein CATSDLTGTGETQYF.

This clonotype was seen more than once but under ten times. The chain is built from TRBV19 and TRBJ2-7; 8 bases agree with TRBD1. CDR1 LNHDA and CDR2 SQIVND come from the germline V gene (reference sequence). This CDR3 is 14 amino acids long. V shed 9 bases and J 2 bases; nucleotides not matched to a gene: 9. The CDR3 bases are TGTGCCAGGCTCAGGGGGCCTCTTACCTACGAGCAGTACTTC. Translated: CARLRGPLTYEQYF.

The chain carries TRBV4-1 and TRBJ2-7; unclear D gene. The CDR3 spans 17 residues. CDR1 MGHRA and CDR2 YSYEKL come from the germline V gene. V was clipped by 0 bases and J by 2 bases, with 17 bases between them. This chain's CDR3 is CASSQEEQTSFAYEQYF. As DNA, the CDR3 is TGCGCCAGCAGCCAAGAGGAACAGACGAGCTTCGCCTACGAGCAGTACTTC.

This clonotype was counted a few times. The chain links TRBV11-2 to TRBJ2-6; TRBD2 might be the D (5 bases). There are 19 residues in the CDR3. Deletions cut 6 bases from V and 2 bases from J, with 23 bases between. Germline lookup yields CDR1 SGHAT and CDR2 FQNNGV. CDR3 sequence reads: CASRARMEVIRPGANVLTF. The CDR3 DNA follows: TGTGCCAGCAGGGCTCGAATGGAGGTTATACGGCCTGGGGCCAACGTCCTGACTTTC. The full variable domain, in which reference TRBV11-2 and TRBJ2-6 provide the parts outside the CDR3, is EAGVAQSPRYKIIEKRQSVAFWCNPISGHATLYWYQQILGQGPKLLIQFQNNGVVDDSQLPKDRFSAERLKGVDSTLKIQPAKLEDSAVYLCASRARMEVIRPGANVLTFGAGSRLTVL.

The chain has TRBV4-3 and TRBJ2-3, with D unresolved. The CDR3 loop spans 15 amino acids. CDR1 LGHNA and CDR2 YSLEER come from the germline V gene. Trimming removed 1 base at V and 2 bases at J, with 10 bases between. CDR3 in amino acids: CASSQVASPTDTQYF. CDR3 coding DNA: TGCGCCAGCAGCCAAGTCGCGAGTCCCACAGATACGCAGTATTTT.

This clonotype was counted only a few times. The V and J genes are TRBV7-2 and TRBJ2-1; 8 bases map to TRBD2. V shed 4 bases and J 4 bases; nucleotides not matched to a gene: 6. The CDR3 is made up of 15 amino acids. Germline V gene sequence: CDR1 SGHTA, CDR2 FQGNSA. CDR3: CASSSLSGIYNEQFF. In DNA form, the CDR3 reads TGTGCCAGCAGCTCACTTAGCGGGATTTACAATGAGCAGTTCTTC.

This clonotype was recorded many times. V usage is TRBV20-1 and J usage is TRBJ2-7; 11 bases are shared with TRBD2. V lost 5 bases to trimming and J lost 0 bases; unmatched junction nucleotides: 6. Germline lookup yields CDR1 DFQATT and CDR2 SNEGSKA (reference sequence). The CDR3 consists of 15 residues. CDR3 amino acids: CSAPVTSGASYEQYF. The CDR3 nucleotides are TGCAGTGCTCCTGTGACTAGCGGGGCCTCCTACGAGCAGTACTTC.

The chain couples TRBV5-6 to TRBJ2-7, with D possibly TRBD2 on 5 matching bases. V shed 0 bases and J shed 5 bases, with 12 bases lying between them. CDR1 and CDR2 (germline): SGHDT, YYEEEE. The CDR3 extends over 14 amino acids. CDR3 DNA: TGTGCCAGCAGCTTGGTGGAGGCCCCCCACGAGCAGTACTTC. It encodes CASSLVEAPHEQYF.